This is a list of T cell receptor beta chains from one sample in a study of blood T cell repertoires in COVID-19. The repertoire was sequenced with immunoSEQ multiplex PCR; TCRdb's copy has only in-frame clones and lacks some. The sample lists roughly 350,000 clones, about 89% occurring once. The sample comprised peripheral blood. These receptors all stem from a woman in her forties or fifties with COVID-19, enrolled during active disease. The CDR3 runs from the conserved cysteine through the conserved F or W. A D gene is named only where the DNA matches it firmly. Only some rows state a clone size, as once, few, many or a class for expanded clones.

TRBJ1-2 | NA | NA | TRBV9 | 12 | CASSVVGGGYTF | TGTGCCAGCAGCGTAGTCGGGGGTGGCTACACCTTC
TRBJ2-6 | NA | few | TRBV24-1 | 16 | CATNTGTREGANVLTF | TGTGCCACCAACACAGGGACAAGGGAGGGGGCCAACGTCCTGACTTTC
TRBJ2-1 | TRBD2 | NA | TRBV30 | 16 | CAWSRPLAGSYNEQFF | TGTGCCTGGAGCCGTCCCCTAGCGGGAAGCTACAATGAGCAGTTCTTC
TRBJ2-3 | TRBD2 | once | TRBV2 | 15 | CASRETSIIPDTQYF | TGTGCCAGCAGGGAGACTAGCATCATACCCGATACGCAGTATTTT
TRBJ2-7 | TRBD2 | NA | TRBV24-1 | 15 | CATSGEGAGSYEQYF | TGTGCCACCAGTGGTGAGGGAGCGGGAAGCTACGAGCAGTACTTC
TRBJ2-5 | TRBD1 | NA | TRBV2 | 15 | CASTLHKTGQETQYF | TGTGCCAGCACCCTCCATAAGACAGGGCAAGAGACCCAGTACTTC
TRBJ1-5 | NA | NA | TRBV5-4 | 14 | CASSLAGSDQPQHF | TGTGCCAGCAGCTTGGCTGGAAGCGATCAGCCCCAGCATTTT
TRBJ1-5 | NA | NA | TRBV4-3 | 14 | CASSQDRGNQPQHF | TGCGCCAGCAGCCAAGATCGCGGGAATCAGCCCCAGCATTTT
TRBJ2-7 | TRBD2 | NA | TRBV12-3/TRBV12-4 | 12 | CASSLTSDEQYF | TGTGCCAGCAGTTTGACTAGCGATGAGCAGTACTTC
TRBJ2-1 | TRBD2 | few | TRBV27 | 16 | CASSFGVAGAYNEQFF | TGTGCCAGCAGTTTTGGGGTAGCGGGAGCCTACAATGAGCAGTTCTTC
TRBJ2-1 | TRBD2 | NA | TRBV6-2/TRBV6-3 | 18 | CASSYSASGRVSYNEQFF | TGTGCCAGCAGTTACTCGGCTAGCGGGAGGGTATCCTACAATGAGCAGTTCTTC
TRBJ1-1 | TRBD1 | NA | TRBV7-9 | 16 | CASRLPGTGPNTEAFF | TGTGCCAGCAGACTACCCGGGACAGGGCCGAACACTGAAGCTTTCTTT
TRBJ1-2 | TRBD1 | NA | TRBV11-2 | 13 | CASSTGVSYGYTF | TGTGCCAGCAGTACAGGGGTGAGCTATGGCTACACCTTC
TRBJ1-1 | NA | NA | TRBV19 | 16 | CASSIFGVTMNTEAFF | TGTGCCAGTAGTATTTTCGGGGTAACTATGAACACTGAAGCTTTCTTT
TRBJ2-2 | NA | NA | TRBV5-4 | 15 | CASSPRGGRLGELFF | TGTGCCAGCAGCCCGCGGGGCGGTAGGCTCGGGGAGCTGTTTTTT
TRBJ1-1 | NA | once | TRBV29-1 | 12 | CSVATGYTEAFF | TGCAGCGTAGCGACCGGATACACTGAAGCTTTCTTT
TRBJ2-1 | NA | NA | TRBV9 | 15 | CASSVTQQLGLWQFF | TGTGCCAGCAGCGTAACCCAACAACTAGGGCTCTGGCAGTTCTTC
TRBJ2-7 | NA | NA | TRBV27 | 16 | CASSLTWDTPSYEQYF | TGTGCCAGCAGTTTAACCTGGGACACCCCATCGTACGAGCAGTACTTC
TRBJ2-5 | NA | once | TRBV12-3/TRBV12-4 | 12 | CASGQSQETQYF | TGTGCCAGCGGACAATCCCAAGAGACCCAGTACTTC
TRBJ1-4 | NA | NA | TRBV4-2 | 13 | CASSISPNEKLFF | TGTGCCAGCAGCATTAGCCCTAATGAAAAACTGTTTTTT
TRBJ1-2 | TRBD1 | few | TRBV6-5 | 12 | CASGDRGRGYTF | TGTGCCAGCGGGGACAGGGGACGAGGCTACACCTTC
TRBJ1-1 | TRBD1 | once | TRBV11-2 | 16 | CASSLLGQGSRGEAFF | TGTGCCAGCAGCTTGTTGGGACAGGGGAGTAGGGGTGAAGCTTTCTTT
TRBJ2-5 | TRBD2 | NA | TRBV7-9 | 18 | CASSLRVGREVSKATQYF | TGTGCCAGCAGCTTGAGGGTCGGGCGGGAGGTCTCAAAGGCGACCCAGTACTTC
TRBJ1-5 | NA | NA | TRBV30 | 13 | CAWRTGPHQPQHF | TGTGCCTGGAGAACAGGGCCCCACCAGCCCCAGCATTTT
TRBJ1-3 | TRBD1 | NA | TRBV15 | 17 | CATSGWTGGLSGNTIYF | TGTGCCACCAGCGGCTGGACAGGGGGCCTCTCTGGAAACACCATATATTTT
TRBJ2-1 | TRBD2 | NA | TRBV27 | 13 | CASSLGLDNEQFF | TGTGCCAGCAGTTTAGGACTAGACAATGAGCAGTTCTTC
TRBJ2-7 | TRBD2 | NA | TRBV10-3 | 16 | CAIKGLAGVSSYEQYF | TGTGCCATCAAGGGACTAGCGGGAGTGTCCTCCTACGAGCAGTACTTC
TRBJ2-1 | NA | few | TRBV3-1/TRBV3-2 | 12 | CASSRSPREQFF | TGTGCCAGCAGCCGAAGTCCGAGGGAGCAGTTCTTC
TRBJ2-7 | TRBD2 | NA | TRBV7-9 | 14 | CASSRTSDYYEQYF | TGTGCCAGCAGCCGGACTAGCGATTACTACGAGCAGTACTTC
TRBJ2-2 | NA | NA | TRBV7-6 | 13 | CASSLGGGGELFF | TGTGCCAGCAGCTTAGGTGGAGGCGGGGAGCTGTTTTTT
TRBJ2-5 | NA | NA | TRBV11-3 | 14 | CASSLVGQQETQYF | TGTGCCAGCAGCTTAGTCGGACAGCAAGAGACCCAGTACTTC
TRBJ2-1 | TRBD2 | NA | TRBV4-2 | 15 | CASSQAVTSGIEQFF | TGTGCCAGCAGCCAAGCGGTGACTAGCGGGATCGAGCAGTTCTTC
TRBJ2-5 | NA | NA | TRBV7-3 | 14 | CASSRLGGQETQYF | TGTGCCAGCAGCCGACTGGGGGGCCAAGAGACCCAGTACTTC
TRBJ2-2 | TRBD1 | NA | TRBV15 | 16 | CATSAGTGRTTGELFF | TGTGCCACCAGCGCTGGGACAGGGCGGACCACCGGGGAGCTGTTTTTT
TRBJ2-7 | TRBD1 | NA | TRBV9 | 16 | CASSPLGQMSTYEQYF | TGTGCCAGCAGCCCCCTGGGACAGATGAGTACCTACGAGCAGTACTTC
TRBJ2-7 | NA | NA | TRBV10-3 | 11 | CAISDSDEQYF | TGTGCCATCAGTGACAGCGACGAGCAGTACTTC
TRBJ2-2 | TRBD2 | NA | TRBV5-1 | 16 | CASSFIAGKLGGELFF | TGCGCCAGCAGCTTTATAGCGGGAAAGCTAGGCGGGGAGCTGTTTTTT
TRBJ2-1 | TRBD2 | NA | TRBV2 | 16 | CASSELGTSGRTEQFF | TGTGCCAGCAGTGAGCTAGGGACTAGCGGGAGAACTGAGCAGTTCTTC
TRBJ2-4 | TRBD1 | NA | TRBV5-5 | 20 | CASSLEGQGASYVSKNIQYF | TGTGCCAGCAGCTTGGAAGGACAGGGGGCCAGTTACGTCTCCAAAAACATTCAGTACTTC
TRBJ2-1 | NA | NA | TRBV9 | 15 | CASSAGGFSYNEQFF | TGTGCCAGCAGCGCCGGAGGGTTCTCCTACAATGAGCAGTTCTTC
TRBJ2-5 | TRBD2 | NA | TRBV2 | 13 | CASIAGIWETQYF | TGTGCCAGCATAGCGGGAATATGGGAGACCCAGTACTTC
TRBJ2-5 | NA | NA | TRBV6-6 | 13 | CASSRDTQETQYF | TGTGCCAGCAGTCGGGACACCCAAGAGACCCAGTACTTC
TRBJ1-3 | NA | NA | TRBV15 | 17 | CATSRPGEGGRRNTIYF | TGTGCCACCAGCAGACCCGGGGAGGGAGGGAGGAGGAACACCATATATTTT
TRBJ2-2 | TRBD1 | few | TRBV18 | 14 | CASSLGQAAGELFF | TGTGCCAGCTCGCTAGGACAGGCTGCCGGGGAGCTGTTTTTT
TRBJ1-1 | NA | NA | TRBV5-8 | 18 | CASSLGFTGRQKNTEAFF | TGTGCCAGCAGCTTGGGTTTCACAGGAAGACAGAAGAACACTGAAGCTTTCTTT
TRBJ2-7 | NA | NA | TRBV6-5 | 13 | CASSPDFLLEQYF | TGTGCCAGCAGCCCCGACTTCCTTCTCGAGCAGTACTTC
TRBJ1-1 | NA | NA | TRBV6-5 | 11 | CASGRRVEAFF | TGTGCCAGCGGAAGACGGGTTGAAGCTTTCTTT
TRBJ1-2 | TRBD1 | NA | TRBV30 | 11 | CAWSVDRVGTF | TGTGCCTGGAGTGTAGACAGGGTGGGCACCTTC
TRBJ2-2 | NA | NA | TRBV30 | 13 | CAWTRQNTGELFF | TGTGCCTGGACCCGACAGAACACCGGGGAGCTGTTTTTT
TRBJ1-1 | NA | few | TRBV2 | 17 | CASIPDSSRVMNTEAFF | TGTGCCAGCATCCCGGACAGTTCCCGAGTCATGAACACTGAAGCTTTCTTT
TRBJ2-1 | NA | NA | TRBV24-1 | 15 | CATSVSLAGHNEQFF | TGTGCCACCAGTGTTTCTTTGGCTGGTCACAATGAGCAGTTCTTC
TRBJ2-3 | NA | NA | TRBV29-1 | 15 | CSAASTTLTTDTQYF | TGCAGCGCGGCCTCGACTACACTAACCACAGATACGCAGTATTTT
TRBJ2-4 | TRBD1 | NA | TRBV3-1/TRBV3-2 | 17 | CASSQRQGVIAKNIQYF | TGTGCCAGCAGCCAGAGACAGGGGGTTATAGCCAAAAACATTCAGTACTTC
TRBJ2-2 | NA | NA | TRBV5-1 | 14 | CASSLVVTGGELFF | TGCGCCAGCAGCTTGGTGGTTACGGGTGGGGAGCTGTTTTTT
TRBJ1-5 | NA | NA | TRBV4-1 | 15 | CASSPGEYSNQPQHF | TGCGCCAGCAGCCCCGGGGAATATAGCAATCAGCCCCAGCATTTT
TRBJ2-1 | TRBD1 | NA | TRBV20-1 | 11 | CSARRDRGPFF | TGCAGTGCTAGAAGGGACAGGGGCCCGTTCTTC
TRBJ1-5 | TRBD1 | once | TRBV10-3 | 16 | CAIILLGTGRYQPQHF | TGTGCCATCATCCTCCTCGGGACAGGGAGATATCAGCCCCAGCATTTT
TRBJ1-1 | TRBD1 | NA | TRBV4-1 | 15 | CATTLGGQGRTEAFF | TGCGCCACCACACTGGGGGGACAGGGTCGGACTGAAGCTTTCTTT
TRBJ2-1 | TRBD2 | NA | TRBV6-6 | 17 | CASSRPTWAGGLNEQFF | TGTGCCAGCAGTCGACCGACCTGGGCGGGAGGGCTGAATGAGCAGTTCTTC
TRBJ2-7 | NA | once | TRBV19 | 12 | CASSIGGNEQYF | TGTGCCAGTAGTATAGGGGGCAACGAGCAGTACTTC